The 23 T cell receptor beta chains below were found in one sample sequenced in a study of T cells in localized non-small cell lung cancer. Generated by immunoSEQ multiplex PCR, the TCRdb table keeps only in-frame clones and is missing some. The table shows roughly 20,000 clones, with over 75% occurring only once. Sequences were derived from peripheral blood mononuclear cells, sampled before any cancer treatment. These receptors came from a male donor aged 60 or over with stage II lung adenocarcinoma.

Details on this clone: This may arise from a read error, as a much more abundant clone is one base away. The rearrangement uses TRBV29-1 and TRBJ1-2, with 12 bases matching TRBD1. Germline assignment: CDR1 SQVTM and CDR2 ANQGSEA. This CDR3 contains 13 residues. For the CDR3, the DNA is TGCGGCGTTCTCAGGGACAGGGGGCCTGGCTACACCTTC. Its translation is CGVLRDRGPGYTF.

The V call is TRBV11-3, the J call TRBJ2-2, with D possibly TRBD1 on 5 matching bases. The V gene lost 5 bases and the J gene lost 4 bases, with 11 bases spanning the gap. The CDR3 has 14 amino acids. Germline V gene lookup returns CDR1 SGHNT and CDR2 YENEEA. Here the CDR3 DNA reads TGTGCCAGCAGCCCCGGACACCCCACCGGGGAGCTGTTTTTT. The encoded protein is CASSPGHPTGELFF.

The chain combines TRBV28 with TRBJ1-5, with D perhaps matching TRBD1 (5 bases). Trimming took off 6 bases at V and 1 base at J, with 22 bases between the two ends. In germline, CDR1 is MDHEN, CDR2 SYDVKM. The CDR3 consists of 18 residues. In DNA, the CDR3 is TGTGCCAGCAGCCCCTTCCCCGGGGCCCTGGGCAGCAATCAGCCCCAGCATTTT. Encoded protein: CASSPFPGALGSNQPQHF.

This chain links TRBV7-9 with TRBJ2-3; D gene uncertain. The CDR3 extends over 16 amino acids. Looked up from germline, CDR1 is SEHNR and CDR2 is FQNEAQ (reference sequence). V lost 6 bases, J lost 1 base, and 17 bases lay in between. CDR3 in DNA: TGTGCCAGCAGTCCCGTGGGTCGGCATGGCACAGATACGCAGTATTTT. This gives the protein CASSPVGRHGTDTQYF.

V is TRBV10-1 and J is TRBJ1-1; D is unclear. The CDR3 runs 15 residues. Germline CDR1 and CDR2: WNHNN and SYGVQD (reference sequence). V was pared by 2 bases and J by 1 base, with 11 bases between. The CDR3 DNA sequence: TGCGCCAGCAGTGAGCGCCGACACGCGAACACTGAAGCTTTCTTT. Amino acid sequence: CASSERRHANTEAFF.

The chain has TRBV5-1 and TRBJ1-1, with 8 bases fitting TRBD1. CDR1 SGHRS and CDR2 YFSETQ come from the germline V gene. V was pared by 4 bases and J by 4 bases, with 6 bases of the junction left unmatched. The CDR3 runs 14 residues. This CDR3 reads CASSAGTGGTEAFF. Written as DNA, the CDR3 is TGCGCCAGCAGCGCCGGGACAGGCGGCACTGAAGCTTTCTTT.

The chain combines TRBV29-1 with TRBJ2-4, with D tentatively TRBD2 (5 bases). From germline, CDR1 is SQVTM and CDR2 ANQGSEA. The CDR3 loop spans 13 amino acids. V shed 6 bases and J shed 0 bases, with 9 bases lying between them. DNA for the CDR3: TGCAGCGTCGAACGGGAAGCCAAAAACATTCAGTACTTC. This sequence encodes CSVEREAKNIQYF.

The chain recombines TRBV5-6 with TRBJ1-3; 10 bases are shared with TRBD1. This CDR3 spans 16 amino acids. Trimming at V came to 3 bases and at J to 3 bases, leaving 6 bases not matched to a gene. CDR1 is SGHDT, CDR2 YYEEEE, per germline. The CDR3 here is CASSWGTGEGGNTIYF. The CDR3 coding sequence is TGTGCCAGCAGCTGGGGGACAGGGGAAGGTGGAAACACCATATATTTT.

CDR3 nucleotide sequence: TGTGCCAGCAGTCGTGGCGGAGGCCCCTACAATGAGCAGTTCTTC. This translates into CASSRGGGPYNEQFF. This chain links TRBV28 with TRBJ2-1, with a possible D match to TRBD2 (5 bases). Germline V gene sequence: CDR1 MDHEN, CDR2 SYDVKM. The V end was cut by 5 bases, the J end by 2 bases, with 13 bases between. The CDR3 consists of 15 residues. The full variable domain, rest sourced from reference TRBV28 and TRBJ2-1, is DVKVTQSSRYLVKRTGEKVFLECVQDMDHENMFWYRQDPGLGLRLIYFSYDVKMKEKGDIPEGYSVSREKKERFSLILESASTNQTSMYLCASSRGGGPYNEQFFGPGTRLTVL.

The chain joins TRBV7-2 to TRBJ2-7; weak D call: TRBD1 (6 bases). Per the germline V gene, CDR1 is SGHTA and CDR2 is FQGNSA. The CDR3 sequence is 13 residues long. Trimming took off 3 bases at V and 10 bases at J, with 16 bases between the two ends. CDR3 protein: CASSLVGQGFQYF. CDR3 sequence (DNA): TGTGCCAGCAGCTTGGTCGGGCAGGGGTTCCAGTACTTC.

This rearrangement joins TRBV5-1 to TRBJ1-5, with D unresolved. CDR3 length: 14 residues. Germline V lookup: CDR1 SGHRS, CDR2 YFSETQ. Trimming pared 0 bases from V and 5 bases from J, leaving 9 bases between. DNA of the CDR3: TGCGCCAGCAGCTTGGGGCAGTCGGATCAGCCCCAGCATTTT. It yields the protein CASSLGQSDQPQHF. Supplemented by reference TRBV5-1 and TRBJ1-5, the full variable domain reads KAGVTQTPRYLIKTRGQQVTLSCSPISGHRSVSWYQQTPGQGLQFLFEYFSETQRNKGNFPGRFSGRQFSNSRSEMNVSTLELGDSALYLCASSLGQSDQPQHFGDGTRLSIL.

The chain recombines TRBV11-2 with TRBJ2-3, with 9 nucleotides matching TRBD2. The V gene's germline CDR1 is SGHAT and CDR2 FQNNGV. The CDR3 extends over 14 amino acids. Trimming took 6 bases from V and 5 from J; bases not matched to a gene: 6. The CDR3: CASSSGSFLDTQYF. The DNA of the CDR3 is TGTGCCAGCAGTAGCGGGAGTTTTTTAGATACGCAGTATTTT.

As regards this clone: The DNA is left out, because the CDR3 cannot be placed on it with certainty; the CDR3 is given as TCRdb lists it. V and J are TRBV21-1 and TRBJ2-5; the table calls TRBD1, which could not be checked here. TRBV21-1 is classified as a pseudogene. The CDR3 spans 16 amino acids, including both terminal residues. The CDR3 sequence is CASVGFAGGAGETQYF.

V and J are TRBV5-1 and TRBJ2-3; 9 nucleotides agree with TRBD2. This CDR3 has 16 amino acids. Germline CDR1 SGHRS, CDR2 YFSETQ. The junction had 10 bases not matched to a gene; V was cut back by 4 bases and J by 4 bases. CDR3 loop: CASSLSAGGGADTQYF. CDR3 nucleotides: TGCGCCAGCAGCCTTTCGGCGGGCGGGGGGGCAGATACGCAGTATTTT.

The genes are TRBV15 and TRBJ2-7, with D possibly being TRBD2 (6 bases). Per the germline V gene, CDR1 is LNHNV and CDR2 is YYDKDF (reference sequence). CDR3 length equals 18 residues. V lost 1 base and J lost 5, with 24 bases in between. CDR3 in amino acids: CATSRGPRGSTIFNEQYF. The CDR3 nucleotides read TGTGCCACCAGCAGAGGTCCCCGGGGGAGTACTATATTTAACGAGCAGTACTTC.

The chain carries TRBV28 and TRBJ2-1; the D is unclear. V was trimmed by 1 base and J by 1 base, leaving 8 bases between them. This CDR3 spans 15 amino acids. CDR1 and CDR2 (germline): MDHEN, SYDVKM. The CDR3, as DNA: TGTGCCAGCAGTTTATCCGGGTATTCCTACAATGAGCAGTTCTTC. This translates into CASSLSGYSYNEQFF.

The chain is built from TRBV5-8 and TRBJ2-2; TRBD2 matches at 7 bases. This CDR3 spans 14 amino acids. Trimming removed 6 bases from V and 2 bases from J; junction bases left unmatched: 4. CDR1 is SGHTS, CDR2 YDEGEE, per germline. Written as DNA, the CDR3 is TGTGCCAGCAAGAGGACTAGAAACACCGGGGAGCTGTTTTTT. Translating gives CASKRTRNTGELFF.

The V call is TRBV19, the J call TRBJ2-1; tentative D call: TRBD2 (6 bases). Germline loops: CDR1 LNHDA, CDR2 SQIVND (reference sequence). There are 16 residues in the CDR3. The V end was cut by 1 base, the J end by 4 bases, with 14 bases between. The CDR3 loop reads CASSIGSLAIYNEQFF. CDR3 nucleotide sequence: TGTGCCAGTAGTATAGGGAGTCTAGCGATATACAATGAGCAGTTCTTC.

This chain uses TRBV28 with TRBJ2-7; no clear D. The CDR3 is 12 amino acids. The germline gives CDR1 MDHEN, CDR2 SYDVKM. V lost 2 bases and J 5 bases, leaving 7 bases between the germline ends. This CDR3 reads CASSLQTHEQYF. In DNA form, the CDR3 reads TGTGCCAGCAGTTTACAAACCCACGAGCAGTACTTC.

The chain links TRBV10-3 to TRBJ2-5; D is possibly TRBD2 (6 bases). The V gene lost 7 bases and the J gene lost 1 base, with 10 bases spanning the gap. This CDR3 has 13 residues. Germline assignment: CDR1 ENHRY and CDR2 SYGVKD. The CDR3 loop is CAITRDFQETQYF. The CDR3 nucleotides read TGTGCCATCACCCGGGACTTCCAAGAGACCCAGTACTTC.

This chain joins TRBV5-1 and TRBJ2-7; D might be TRBD2 (7 bases). Germline lookup yields CDR1 SGHRS and CDR2 YFSETQ. CDR3 length: 14 amino acids. The V gene lost 4 bases and the J gene lost 6 bases, with 17 bases spanning the gap. The CDR3: CASSVNGGPGEQYF. The CDR3 DNA is TGCGCCAGCAGCGTAAACGGGGGGCCGGGCGAGCAGTACTTC.

The CDR3 region is CSASRTVATNEKLFF. CDR3 sequence (DNA): TGCAGCGCTTCTCGGACCGTTGCAACTAATGAAAAACTGTTTTTT. The V call is TRBV29-1, the J call TRBJ1-4; D remains ambiguous. The germline V and J ends were trimmed by 7 bases and 0 bases, with 15 bases remaining between them. This CDR3 is built from 15 residues. Germline CDR1 SQVTM, CDR2 ANQGSEA. The variable domain in full, completed from reference TRBV29-1 and TRBJ1-4, reads SAVISQKPSRDICQRGTSLTIQCQVDSQVTMMFWYRQQPGQSLTLIATANQGSEATYESGFVIDKFPISRPNLTFSTLTVSNMSPEDSSIYLCSASRTVATNEKLFFGSGTQLSVL.

The CDR3 DNA is TGTGCCAGTAGGCCAGCGGGAGTGAGAGATACGCAGTATTTT. Translated: CASRPAGVRDTQYF. This chain uses TRBV19 with TRBJ2-3, with 8 positions matching TRBD2. CDR1 is LNHDA, CDR2 SQIVND, per germline (reference sequence). This CDR3 is built from 14 residues. V trimming: 6 bases; J trimming: 5 bases; junction bases outside the gene matches: 7.